This T cell receptor (beta chain) originates from a study of cytomegalovirus exposure and HLA in healthy donors. Points from the study as a whole: Rarity held for most TCR sequences, but there were some public TCRs that occurred in many donors. Relative to equally common others, HLA-associated TCR beta chains showed greater clonal expansion in a later analysis.

Concerning this clone: What it recognizes is unknown.

60 Vbeta and 13 Jbeta primers were used in PCR. The assay was immunoSEQ multiplex PCR, and TCRdb's table has in-frame clones only and misses some. The data hold some 180,000 clones, with about 76% observed a single time. The CDR3 length is 17 residues. The V and J ends lost 2 bases and 1 base respectively, with 18 bases between them. Germline-derived CDR1 and CDR2 are SGDLS and YYNGEE. As for the donors, each was a healthy bone marrow donor. This TCR came from a woman aged 18-29 years in good health and CMV-seropositive. Sequenced: PBMCs. V is TRBV9 and J is TRBJ1-2; tentative D call: TRBD1 (6 bases). CDR3 nucleotides: TGTGCCAGCAGCGTGGGGGGGCCTCCCACTCTTAACTATGGCTACACCTTC. Its translation is CASSVGGPPTLNYGYTF.